These 10 T cell receptor beta chains originate from one sample sequenced in a study of cytomegalovirus exposure and HLA in healthy donors. PCR was performed using 60 Vbeta and 13 Jbeta primers. Clones were read by immunoSEQ multiplex PCR, and TCRdb kept only the in-frame ones, dropping some. The sample comprises roughly 120,000 clones, 70% to 90% of which are singletons, and about 1.7% rests with the top ten. The sequenced sample consisted of PBMCs. The source of these receptors is a man between 35 and 55 years old in good health and CMV-seronegative.

The rearrangement links TRBV5-1 to TRBJ1-5; 11 bases are a match to TRBD1. The CDR3 totals 15 residues. CDR1 and CDR2 (germline): SGHRS, YFSETQ. The junction had 6 bases not matched to a gene; V was cut back by 5 bases and J by 5 bases. CDR3 protein: CASSGTGGPDQPQHF. The CDR3 DNA is TGCGCCAGCAGTGGGACAGGGGGACCGGATCAGCCCCAGCATTTT.

This clone has only one observation. V gene TRBV9 combines with J gene TRBJ2-7; TRBD2 aligns across 10 bases. Germline V CDR1 and CDR2: SGDLS, YYNGEE. The CDR3 is made up of 15 amino acids. J was trimmed by 1 base and V by 9 bases; bases with no gene match: 10. This chain's CDR3 is CATSPLAGASYEQYF. For the CDR3, the DNA is TGTGCCACCTCTCCCCTAGCGGGAGCGTCCTACGAGCAGTACTTC. Supplemented by reference TRBV9 and TRBJ2-7, the full variable domain reads DSGVTQTPKHLITATGQRVTLRCSPRSGDLSVYWYQQSLDQGLQFLIQYYNGEERAKGNILERFSAQQFPDLHSELNLSSLELGDSALYFCATSPLAGASYEQYFGPGTRLTVT.

This clone showed up just once. V usage is TRBV6-5 and J usage is TRBJ1-2, with D perhaps TRBD1 (6 bases). Germline V lookup: CDR1 MNHEY, CDR2 SVGAGI. There are 13 residues in the CDR3. Between the trimmed V and J ends, which lost 3 bases and 8 bases, there was a span of 13 bases. CDR3 region: CASSYYRAGGYTF. CDR3 coding DNA: TGTGCCAGCAGTTATTACAGGGCAGGCGGCTACACCTTC.

V is TRBV29-1 and J is TRBJ2-1; 14 positions agree with TRBD2. There are 15 residues in the CDR3. J was trimmed by 7 bases and V by 6 bases; bases with no gene match: 8. Germline V gives CDR1 SQVTM, CDR2 ANQGSEA. The CDR3, as DNA: TGCAGCGTCGAACGTGGGACTAGCGGGGGTAATGAGCAGTTCTTC. This encodes CSVERGTSGGNEQFF.

This clone has just a few counts. This chain uses TRBV23-1 with TRBJ1-1; D is possibly TRBD1 (6 bases). TRBV23-1 is known as an ORF, though its function is uncertain. V lost 6 bases to trimming and J lost 1 base, with 6 bases between them. The CDR3 runs to 12 residues. Here the CDR3 reads CASRQGNTEAFF. The CDR3 region has the DNA TGCGCCAGCAGACAGGGGAACACTGAAGCTTTCTTT.

Concerning this clone itself: The DNA is left out, because the CDR3 cannot be placed on it with certainty; the CDR3 is given as TCRdb lists it. The rearrangement links TRBV7-9 to TRBJ1-4; the table's D call TRBD1 went unverified against the DNA. The CDR3 region is 16 residues in length, termini included. Germline V gene sequence: CDR1 SEHNR, CDR2 FQNEAQ (reference sequence). CDR3 amino acids: CASSFGPGQGDEKLFF.

V and J are TRBV9 and TRBJ1-4, with D tentatively TRBD1 (5 bases). The length of the CDR3 is 15 residues. In germline, CDR1 is SGDLS, CDR2 YYNGEE. V lost 4 bases and J 6 bases, leaving 16 bases between the germline ends. This CDR3 reads CASSPSGGSDEKLFF. The DNA for the CDR3 is TGTGCCAGCAGCCCAAGCGGGGGATCGGATGAAAAACTGTTTTTT. Full variable domain (remainder filled in from reference TRBV9 and TRBJ1-4): DSGVTQTPKHLITATGQRVTLRCSPRSGDLSVYWYQQSLDQGLQFLIQYYNGEERAKGNILERFSAQQFPDLHSELNLSSLELGDSALYFCASSPSGGSDEKLFFGSGTQLSVL.

The J gene is TRBJ2-7, the V gene TRBV27; 10 positions agree with TRBD1. The CDR3 is made up of 15 amino acids. With V trimmed by 5 bases and J by 6 bases, 10 bases remained unmatched. Germline loops: CDR1 MNHEY, CDR2 SMNVEV (reference sequence). CDR3 in amino acids: CASSPPGQGPCEQYF. CDR3 bases: TGTGCCAGCAGTCCCCCGGGACAGGGGCCCTGCGAGCAGTACTTC.

This clone was observed a single time. The chain recombines TRBV7-9 with TRBJ1-1; D unclear. Trimming removed 3 bases at V and 1 base at J, with 9 bases between. This CDR3 contains 14 residues. CDR1 and CDR2 (germline): SEHNR, FQNEAQ (reference sequence). The CDR3 DNA follows: TGTGCCAGCAGCTTTGGTCAGCGGAACACTGAAGCTTTCTTT. Protein product: CASSFGQRNTEAFF.

The CDR3 loop reads CASSIQGAVEKLFF. CDR3 nucleotides: TGTGCCAGCAGTATACAGGGGGCGGTTGAAAAACTGTTTTTT. The rearrangement links TRBV28 to TRBJ1-4, with TRBD1 matching 9 bases. V shed 5 bases, J shed 7 bases, and the junction held 5 bases outside the gene matches. Per the germline V gene, CDR1 is MDHEN and CDR2 is SYDVKM. This CDR3 is 14 amino acids long.